Below are 10 T cell receptor beta chains sequenced from a single sample in a study of T cell responses to AZD1222 COVID-19 vaccine. Method: immunoSEQ multiplex PCR; TCRdb's copy keeps in-frame clones and lacks some. The data contain about 120,000 clones, approximately 85% of them seen just once; the ten biggest clones take up 3% to 4%. Sequencing was performed on peripheral blood, taken on day 0 of MenACWY control vaccination. These receptors were taken from an adult in good health.

This rearrangement joins TRBV6-6 to TRBJ2-7; no clear D gene. Germline V CDR1 and CDR2: MNHNY, SVGAGI (reference sequence). Trimming removed 11 bases from V and 6 bases from J, with 17 bases in between. The CDR3 loop spans 12 amino acids. In nucleotides, the CDR3 is TGTGCCTCCCGGGCTAGTCATAGCGAGCAGTACTTC. Its translation is CASRASHSEQYF.

The chain carries TRBV10-3 and TRBJ1-2; the match to TRBD1 covers 11 bases. Germline values: CDR1 ENHRY, CDR2 SYGVKD. This CDR3 has 14 amino acids. The ends lost 4 bases at V and 6 bases at J; junction bases unmatched: 4. In DNA form, the CDR3 reads TGTGCCATCAGTGCCGGACAGGGGGCGCATGGCTACACCTTC. It yields the protein CAISAGQGAHGYTF.

The chain joins TRBV7-2 to TRBJ2-1; the D gene is possibly TRBD2 (7 bases). The germline CDR1 and CDR2 sequences are SGHTA and FQGNSA. The ends were cut back, 1 base at V and 5 bases at J, with 12 bases in the middle. The CDR3 covers 15 residues. This CDR3 is CASSLVRGPNNEQFF. The CDR3 coding sequence is TGTGCCAGCAGCTTAGTGCGGGGGCCTAACAATGAGCAGTTCTTC.

This clone was detected a few times. The V gene is TRBV7-2, the J gene TRBJ1-2; 11 nucleotides agree with TRBD1. CDR1 SGHTA and CDR2 FQGNSA come from the germline V gene. Trimming at V came to 5 bases and at J to 11 bases, leaving 10 bases not matched to a gene. There are 14 residues in the CDR3. The CDR3 DNA sequence: TGTGCCAGCAGCGTTGGGACAGGGGGTACCCAATACACCTTC. This gives the protein CASSVGTGGTQYTF.

This chain links TRBV6-5 with TRBJ2-3; unclear D gene. The V end lost 6 bases, the J end lost 4 bases, and 11 bases lay between the germline ends. The CDR3 is made up of 13 amino acids. Germline CDR1 reads MNHEY; CDR2 reads SVGAGI. CDR3 coding DNA: TGTGCCAGCAGACAGCAGATTTCAGATACGCAGTATTTT. It encodes CASRQQISDTQYF.

This rearrangement joins TRBV2 to TRBJ2-2, with TRBD1 identical over 7 bases. CDR1 and CDR2 (germline): SNHLY, FYNNEI. With V trimmed by 6 bases and J by 6 bases, 1 base remained unmatched. The CDR3 sequence is 12 residues long. CDR3 residues: CASSGQAGELFF. In DNA form, the CDR3 reads TGTGCCAGCAGCGGACAGGCCGGGGAGCTGTTTTTT.

V usage is TRBV30 and J usage is TRBJ1-5; D unclear. Trimming stripped 4 bases from V and 5 bases from J, with 12 bases between. The CDR3 runs to 13 residues. Germline V gives CDR1 GTSNPN, CDR2 SVGIG (reference sequence). CDR3 nucleotides: TGTGCCTGGACTAGAAGAGCCGATCAGCCCCAGCATTTT. Translation: CAWTRRADQPQHF.

V is TRBV2 and J is TRBJ1-6; maybe TRBD1 (6 bases). From germline, CDR1 is SNHLY and CDR2 FYNNEI. The CDR3 is made up of 14 amino acids. Between the trimmed V and J ends, which lost 7 bases and 3 bases, there was a span of 10 bases. The CDR3: CASIRTDYNSPLHF. As DNA, the CDR3 is TGTGCCAGCATTAGGACAGACTATAATTCACCCCTCCACTTT.

The CDR3 nucleotides are TGTGCCAGCAGTTACGGGGGCGGTAGCCAGCAGTACTTC. Translating gives CASSYGGGSQQYF. This chain connects TRBV6-2 or TRBV6-3 to TRBJ2-7, with D possibly being TRBD1 (6 bases). Germline V gives CDR1 MNHEY, CDR2 SVGEGT. The CDR3 consists of 13 residues. Trimming shortened V by 2 bases and J by 8 bases, and 13 bases separated the two germline ends.

The chain joins TRBV30 to TRBJ1-5, with a tentative D call TRBD1 (6 bases). Per germline, CDR1 GTSNPN and CDR2 SVGIG (reference sequence). The CDR3 has 15 residues. V lost 0 bases and J 0 bases, leaving 9 bases between the germline ends. CDR3 region: CAWSVRTASNQPQHF. Written as DNA, the CDR3 is TGTGCCTGGAGTGTCCGGACAGCTAGCAATCAGCCCCAGCATTTT.